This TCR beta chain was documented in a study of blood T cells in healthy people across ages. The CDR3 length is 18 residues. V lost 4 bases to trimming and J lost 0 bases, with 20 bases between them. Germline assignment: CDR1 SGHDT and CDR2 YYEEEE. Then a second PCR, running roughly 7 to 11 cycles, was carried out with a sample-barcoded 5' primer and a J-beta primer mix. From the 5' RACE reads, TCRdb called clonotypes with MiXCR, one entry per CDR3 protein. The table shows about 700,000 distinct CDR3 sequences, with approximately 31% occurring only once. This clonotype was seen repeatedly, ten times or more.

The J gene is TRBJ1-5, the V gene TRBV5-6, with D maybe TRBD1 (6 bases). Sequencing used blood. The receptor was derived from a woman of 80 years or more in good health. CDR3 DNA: TGTGCCAGCAGCATGGGGGGGGCCTTATTGGATAGCAATCAGCCCCAGCATTTT. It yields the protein CASSMGGALLDSNQPQHF.